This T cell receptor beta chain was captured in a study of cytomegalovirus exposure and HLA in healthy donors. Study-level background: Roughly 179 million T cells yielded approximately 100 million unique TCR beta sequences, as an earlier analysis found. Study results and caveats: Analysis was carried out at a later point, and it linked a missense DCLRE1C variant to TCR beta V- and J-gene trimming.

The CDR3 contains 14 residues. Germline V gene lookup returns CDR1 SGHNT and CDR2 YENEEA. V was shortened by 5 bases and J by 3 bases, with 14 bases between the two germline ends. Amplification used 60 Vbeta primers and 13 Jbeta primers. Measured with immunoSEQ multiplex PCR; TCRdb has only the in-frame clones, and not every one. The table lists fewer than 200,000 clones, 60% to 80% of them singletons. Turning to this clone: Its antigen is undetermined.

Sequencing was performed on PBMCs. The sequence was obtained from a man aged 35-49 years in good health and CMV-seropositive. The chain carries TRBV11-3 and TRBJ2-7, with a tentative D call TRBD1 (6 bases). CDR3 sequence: CASSPADSYYEQYF. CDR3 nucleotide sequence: TGTGCCAGCAGCCCGGCGGACAGCTACTACGAGCAGTACTTC.